This T cell receptor (beta chain) derives from a study of PD-1 blockade in classical Hodgkin lymphoma. Study-wide points: Newly diagnosed patients reportedly trailed healthy donors in baseline TCR diversity. Whoever responded completely had baseline diversity much like that seen in newly diagnosed patients. CD4+ TCR diversity, unlike CD8+, climbed significantly by C4D1.

Germline CDR1 is SGHDT and CDR2 is YYEEEE. The CDR3 length is 15 residues. The protocol was immunoSEQ multiplex PCR, while the TCRdb copy is restricted to in-frame clones and leaves out a portion. The sample carries over 9,500 clones, about 84% recorded once. Concerning this clone itself: Its specificity is unknown. At one of its ends the junction is not consistent with the germline gene, which may arise from a read error.

As to time point: cycle 4 day 1 (C4D1), after 6 weeks of nivolumab. Relapse after autologous stem cell transplantation occurred in every patient, and brentuximab vedotin exposure varied. Classification of best responses gave complete response, partial response or progressive disease. This chain uses TRBV5-6 with TRBJ2-1; D gene unclear. This receptor was identified in a human donor with classical Hodgkin lymphoma. The sample here was peripheral blood mononuclear cells (PBMCs), taken before the fourth cycle of nivolumab. Here the CDR3 DNA reads TGTGCCAGCAGCTTGGACTGGCTTTCCTCCAATGAGCAGTTCTTC. It translates to CASSLDWLSSNEQFF.